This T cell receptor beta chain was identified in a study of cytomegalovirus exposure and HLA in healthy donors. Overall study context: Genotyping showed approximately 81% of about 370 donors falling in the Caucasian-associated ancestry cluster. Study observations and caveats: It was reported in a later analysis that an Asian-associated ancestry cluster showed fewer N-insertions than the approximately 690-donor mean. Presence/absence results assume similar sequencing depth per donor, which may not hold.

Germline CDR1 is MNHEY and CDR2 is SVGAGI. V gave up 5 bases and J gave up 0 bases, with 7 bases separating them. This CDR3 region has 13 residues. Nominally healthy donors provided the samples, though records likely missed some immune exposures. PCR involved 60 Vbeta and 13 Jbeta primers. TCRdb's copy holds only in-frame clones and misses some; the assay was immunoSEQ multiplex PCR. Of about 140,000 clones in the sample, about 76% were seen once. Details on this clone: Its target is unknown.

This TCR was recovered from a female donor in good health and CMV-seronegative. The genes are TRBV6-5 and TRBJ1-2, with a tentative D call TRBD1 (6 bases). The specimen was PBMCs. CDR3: CASSRQANYGYTF. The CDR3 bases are TGTGCCAGCAGTCGACAGGCTAACTATGGCTACACCTTC.